The entry that follows covers one T cell receptor (beta chain) sequence. This sample stems from a study of blood T cell repertoires in COVID-19. The wider study: Nucleic acid was either cDNA or gDNA, and it came from T cells, B-cell-depleted T cells, or PBMCs.

The CDR3 has 15 residues. CDR1 and CDR2 from the germline V gene are LNHDA and SQIVND (reference sequence). The V and J ends lost 1 base and 7 bases respectively, with 13 bases between them. Some clones are missing from TCRdb's copy, which holds only in-frame ones; the method was immunoSEQ multiplex PCR. Altogether almost 250,000 clones are present, roughly 91% being singletons, with the ten largest covering roughly 4%. Sequencing was carried out using PBMCs or T cells enriched from blood (not recorded which). The clonotype comes from a woman aged 30 to 39 who had recovered from COVID-19. This sequence joins TRBV19 and TRBJ1-4; a weak D match, TRBD1 (6 bases). The DNA of the CDR3 is TGTGCCAGTAGTATAGGCGGGGGCGGCGGTGAAAAACTGTTTTTT. It translates to CASSIGGGGGEKLFF.